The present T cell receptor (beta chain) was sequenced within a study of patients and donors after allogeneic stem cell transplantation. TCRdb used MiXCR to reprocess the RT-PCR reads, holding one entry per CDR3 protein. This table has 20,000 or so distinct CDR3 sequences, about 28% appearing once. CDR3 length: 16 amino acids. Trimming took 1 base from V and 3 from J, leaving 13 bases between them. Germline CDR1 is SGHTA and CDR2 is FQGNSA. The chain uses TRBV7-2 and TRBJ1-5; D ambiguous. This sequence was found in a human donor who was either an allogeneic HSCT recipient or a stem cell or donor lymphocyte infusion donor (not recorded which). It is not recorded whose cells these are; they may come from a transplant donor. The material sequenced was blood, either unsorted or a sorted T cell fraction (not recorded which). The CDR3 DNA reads TGTGCCAGCAGCTTAGGCTTCCTCCGTGACAATCAGCCCCAGCATTTT. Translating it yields CASSLGFLRDNQPQHF.